Listed here is a single T cell receptor beta chain. Its target is not known. The CDR3 length is 15 residues. Germline V gene sequence: CDR1 LGHNA, CDR2 YSLEER. Deletions cut 0 bases from V and 4 bases from J, with 12 bases between. The sample comes from a study of somatic mutations in cytotoxic T cells in rheumatoid arthritis. Study conclusions and caveats: Antigenic targets recognized by the expanded CD8+ clones remained undetermined. CD8+ T-cell clonality showed no significant difference between rheumatoid arthritis patients and age-matched healthy controls. A largest CD8+ clone above 20% of CD8+ cells occurred in about an eighth of the 65 patients.

In the original analysis: Only a few patient CD8+ clones above 1% matched published virus-specific TCRB sequences. Clones were sequenced by immunoSEQ multiplex PCR, and TCRdb holds only the in-frame ones, with some missing. Clonal size and the V and J genes are those of that table, whereas D and trimming came from the DNA. The sample consists of approximately 4,300 clones, over 60% of them appearing once. The sequence was obtained from an adult with rheumatoid arthritis. Sequencing was performed on CD8+ T cells sorted from blood. This chain uses TRBV4-3 with TRBJ1-2, with D possibly TRBD1 on 5 matching bases. CDR3 DNA: TGCGCCAGCAGCCAAGAAAGGCAGGGTACCTATGGCTACACCTTC. Translated, it gives CASSQERQGTYGYTF.